The 21 T cell receptor beta chains below were found in one sample sequenced in a study of T cells and copy number aberrations in small-cell lung cancer. Here immunoSEQ multiplex PCR was the method, and the copy in TCRdb shows in-frame clones only, minus some. This sample has about 6,600 clones, with more than 70% found just once. The specimen sequenced was normal tissue next to the tumor. The receptor source for this set is a woman in her seventies with small cell lung cancer. Some clones in this sample may be carry-over from other donors' samples.

The chain combines TRBV4-3 with TRBJ1-2, with D hard to call. With 0 bases removed from V and 6 bases from J, the gap between germline ends came to 17 bases. In germline, CDR1 is LGHNA, CDR2 YSLEER. The length of the CDR3 is 16 residues. The CDR3 bases are TGCGCCAGCAGCCAAGATCTAATGGGTCAGGAGGATGGCTACACCTTC. As protein: CASSQDLMGQEDGYTF.

The J gene is TRBJ2-7, the V gene TRBV27, with 8 bases matching TRBD2. V shed 5 bases, J shed 6 bases, and the junction held 9 bases outside the gene matches. The germline gives CDR1 MNHEY, CDR2 SMNVEV (reference sequence). The CDR3 is 14 amino acids. The CDR3 region is CASSQYGRAVEQYF. The CDR3 nucleotides are TGTGCCAGCAGTCAATACGGGAGGGCGGTCGAGCAGTACTTC.

Only a few counts were recorded for this clone. The chain is built from TRBV30 and TRBJ1-2, with unresolved D. Germline assignment: CDR1 GTSNPN and CDR2 SVGIG (reference sequence). This CDR3 contains 14 residues. Trimming took 2 bases from V and 5 from J, leaving 15 bases between them. The CDR3 DNA reads as TGTGCCTGGAGTCGGGAGGCAAGAGCTTATGGCTACACCTTC. Translating gives CAWSREARAYGYTF.

The J gene is TRBJ2-3, the V gene TRBV5-1, with D tentatively TRBD1 (7 bases). This CDR3 is 16 amino acids long. Trimming removed 1 base at V and 4 bases at J, with 16 bases between. Germline CDR1 SGHRS, CDR2 YFSETQ. This chain's CDR3 is CASSLTPTGEADTQYF. The CDR3, as DNA: TGCGCCAGCAGCTTGACACCCACAGGGGAGGCAGATACGCAGTATTTT.

This clone came up once. The genes are TRBV7-9 and TRBJ2-7; D may be TRBD2 (7 bases). The CDR3 runs to 11 residues. Germline V gives CDR1 SEHNR, CDR2 FQNEAQ (reference sequence). Trimming cost V 4 bases and J 9 bases, with 10 bases left between them. The CDR3 region is CASSSGEGQYF. CDR3 DNA: TGTGCCAGCAGCTCAGGGGAGGGGCAGTACTTC. The full variable domain, completed using reference TRBV7-9 and TRBJ2-7, is DTGVSQNPRHKITKRGQNVTFRCDPISEHNRLYWYRQTLGQGPEFLTYFQNEAQLEKSRLLSDRFSAERPKGSFSTLEIQRTEQGDSAMYLCASSSGEGQYFGPGTRLTVT.

The rearrangement links TRBV6-1 to TRBJ1-4; no reliable D call. The CDR3 spans 14 residues. Trimming cost V 6 bases and J 0 bases, with 8 bases left between them. Per germline, CDR1 MNHNS and CDR2 SASEGT. In DNA form, the CDR3 reads TGTGCCAGCAGCCTCATCGCAACTAATGAAAAACTGTTTTTT. This encodes CASSLIATNEKLFF.

CDR3 amino acids: CASRGTANSNQPQHF. In DNA form, the CDR3 reads TGTGCCAGCAGGGGGACAGCTAATAGCAATCAGCCCCAGCATTTT. V gene TRBV6-1 combines with J gene TRBJ1-5; 7 bases fit TRBD1. This CDR3 region has 15 residues. V lost 6 bases and J lost 0; bases outside the gene matches: 5. CDR1 MNHNS and CDR2 SASEGT come from the germline V gene.

The J gene is TRBJ1-2, the V gene TRBV4-3, with D possibly matching TRBD1 (5 bases). This CDR3 has 13 amino acids. Trimming took 0 bases from V and 7 from J, leaving 9 bases between them. Germline V gene data show CDR1 as LGHNA and CDR2 as YSLEER. The DNA of the CDR3 is TGCGCCAGCAGCCAAGACAGGGATGGTGGCTACACCTTC. Its protein is CASSQDRDGGYTF.

The gene calls are TRBV4-3 and TRBJ2-3; 8 bases are a match to TRBD1. Germline assignment: CDR1 LGHNA and CDR2 YSLEER. There are 15 residues in the CDR3. V was pared by 4 bases and J by 0 bases, with 3 bases of the junction left unmatched. The CDR3 DNA reads as TGCGCCAGCAGCCGCCGGACAGGGAGCACAGATACGCAGTATTTT. Protein: CASSRRTGSTDTQYF.

The chain joins TRBV6-4 to TRBJ2-3, with 10 bases matching TRBD2. The V gene's germline CDR1 is MRHNA and CDR2 SNTAGT. The CDR3 extends over 16 amino acids. Trimming took 4 bases from V and 6 from J; bases not matched to a gene: 10. CDR3 amino acids: CASSVLAGASMDTQYF. CDR3 DNA sequence: TGTGCCAGCAGTGTTCTAGCGGGAGCTTCAATGGATACGCAGTATTTT.

The chain links TRBV2 to TRBJ2-3; D is unresolved. The CDR3 covers 12 residues. Germline V gene lookup returns CDR1 SNHLY and CDR2 FYNNEI. V lost 6 bases and J lost 4, with 8 bases in between. The chain's CDR3 is CASSPVADTQYF. In DNA, the CDR3 is TGTGCCAGCAGCCCAGTCGCAGATACGCAGTATTTT.

This chain uses TRBV11-3 with TRBJ2-3, with TRBD2 matching over 9 bases. V lost 5 bases and J lost 0; bases outside the gene matches: 6. This CDR3 region has 16 residues. Germline values: CDR1 SGHNT, CDR2 YENEEA. The CDR3 DNA follows: TGTGCCAGCAGCGCGGGACTAGCTGATAGCACAGATACGCAGTATTTT. It specifies CASSAGLADSTDTQYF.

The V call is TRBV6-5, the J call TRBJ2-5; D unclear. CDR3 length: 12 residues. Trimming took off 8 bases at V and 11 bases at J, with 18 bases between the two ends. Germline V lookup: CDR1 MNHEY, CDR2 SVGAGI. CDR3 coding DNA: TGTGCCAGCCAAACGGCCGAGACTCTGCAGTACTTC. Encoded protein: CASQTAETLQYF.

This chain links TRBV28 with TRBJ1-2; perhaps TRBD1 as D (6 bases). Trimming cost V 5 bases and J 0 bases, with 16 bases left between them. The CDR3 is 16 amino acids. CDR1 is MDHEN, CDR2 SYDVKM, per germline. The CDR3 nucleotides are TGTGCCAGCAGTCCCCCGGGGGGCGCATCTAACTATGGCTACACCTTC. Translation: CASSPPGGASNYGYTF.

This clone was observed a handful of times. V gene TRBV7-9 combines with J gene TRBJ2-5; D may be TRBD1 (5 bases). Germline CDR1 SEHNR, CDR2 FQNEAQ (reference sequence). Trimming shortened V by 2 bases and J by 2 bases, and 9 bases separated the two germline ends. The length of the CDR3 is 14 residues. CDR3 loop: CASSLLSGQETQYF. The CDR3 nucleotides read TGTGCCAGCAGCTTACTATCAGGGCAAGAGACCCAGTACTTC.

V is TRBV11-2 and J is TRBJ1-1; 8 bases agree with TRBD1. The CDR3 spans 18 residues. The V gene end was trimmed by 1 base and the J gene end by 7 bases; junction bases not matched to a gene: 17. CDR1 is SGHAT and CDR2 is FQNNGV in the germline V gene. The CDR3, as DNA: TGTGCCAGCAGCTTAGGACAGGGGATGGGAGAGTGGGCCATTGAAGCTTTCTTT. It encodes CASSLGQGMGEWAIEAFF.

J is TRBJ1-1 and V is TRBV6-5, with D uncertain. This CDR3 has 12 residues. Germline assignment: CDR1 MNHEY and CDR2 SVGAGI. V was shortened by 6 bases and J by 8 bases, with 13 bases between the two germline ends. The CDR3 DNA sequence: TGTGCCAGCAGACGCACCTCGACAGAAGCTTTCTTT. Protein product: CASRRTSTEAFF.

V usage is TRBV11-2 and J usage is TRBJ2-3, with D perhaps assigned TRBD1 or TRBD2 (5 bases each). CDR3 length: 14 amino acids. V lost 6 bases, J lost 2 bases, and 12 bases lay in between. Germline V lookup: CDR1 SGHAT, CDR2 FQNNGV. This CDR3 reads CASRTGHPTDTQYF. The CDR3 region has the DNA TGTGCCAGCAGGACGGGGCATCCCACAGATACGCAGTATTTT.

J is TRBJ2-1 and V is TRBV20-1; D call uncertain. The germline V and J ends were trimmed by 4 bases and 10 bases, with 11 bases remaining between them. The CDR3 is made up of 11 amino acids. Germline loops: CDR1 DFQATT, CDR2 SNEGSKA (reference sequence). CDR3 bases: TGCAGTGCTACTAGAACCGGGGAGCAGTTCTTC. Amino acids: CSATRTGEQFF.

The chain combines TRBV19 with TRBJ2-1, with 9 bases fitting TRBD2. This CDR3 has 15 residues. Per the germline V gene, CDR1 is LNHDA and CDR2 is SQIVND (reference sequence). Trimming at V came to 3 bases and at J to 3 bases, leaving 3 bases not matched to a gene. CDR3 nucleotide sequence: TGTGCCAGTAGTATCAGACTAGCGGACTACAATGAGCAGTTCTTC. Encoded protein: CASSIRLADYNEQFF.

The chain couples TRBV30 to TRBJ1-3; D unresolved. The CDR3 has 16 amino acids. CDR1 is GTSNPN, CDR2 SVGIG, per germline (reference sequence). Trimming took off 0 bases at V and 3 bases at J, with 15 bases between the two ends. The CDR3 protein is CAWSVLRGSGGNTIYF. Here the CDR3 DNA reads TGTGCCTGGAGTGTACTCCGAGGGTCGGGTGGAAACACCATATATTTT.